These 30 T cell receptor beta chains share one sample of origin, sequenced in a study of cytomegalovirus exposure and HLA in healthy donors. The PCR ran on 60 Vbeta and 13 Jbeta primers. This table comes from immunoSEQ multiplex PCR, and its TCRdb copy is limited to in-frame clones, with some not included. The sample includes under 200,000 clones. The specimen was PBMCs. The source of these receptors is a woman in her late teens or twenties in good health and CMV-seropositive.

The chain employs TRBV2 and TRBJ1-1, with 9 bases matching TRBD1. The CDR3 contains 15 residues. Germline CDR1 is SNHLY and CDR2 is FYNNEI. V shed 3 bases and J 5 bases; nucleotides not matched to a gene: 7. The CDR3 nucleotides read TGTGCCAGCAGTGACCCGGGACAGGGTATAACTGAAGCTTTCTTT. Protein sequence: CASSDPGQGITEAFF.

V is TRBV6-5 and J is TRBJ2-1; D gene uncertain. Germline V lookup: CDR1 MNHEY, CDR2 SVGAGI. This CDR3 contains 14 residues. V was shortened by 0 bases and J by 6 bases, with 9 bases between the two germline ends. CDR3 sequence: CASSYSKTPNEQFF. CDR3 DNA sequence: TGTGCCAGCAGTTACTCGAAGACTCCCAATGAGCAGTTCTTC.

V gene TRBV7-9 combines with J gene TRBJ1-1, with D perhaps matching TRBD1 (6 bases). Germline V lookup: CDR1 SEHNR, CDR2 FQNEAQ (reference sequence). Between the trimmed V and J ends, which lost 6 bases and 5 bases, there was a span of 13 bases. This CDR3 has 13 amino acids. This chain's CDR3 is CASRDSLLTEAFF. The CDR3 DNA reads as TGTGCCAGCAGGGACAGTCTGTTGACTGAAGCTTTCTTT.

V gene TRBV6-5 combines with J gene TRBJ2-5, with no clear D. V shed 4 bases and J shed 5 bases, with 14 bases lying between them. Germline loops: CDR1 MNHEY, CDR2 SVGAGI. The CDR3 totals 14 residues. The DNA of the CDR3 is TGTGCCAGCAGTTGGAACTCCGGGTACGAGACCCAGTACTTC. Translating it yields CASSWNSGYETQYF.

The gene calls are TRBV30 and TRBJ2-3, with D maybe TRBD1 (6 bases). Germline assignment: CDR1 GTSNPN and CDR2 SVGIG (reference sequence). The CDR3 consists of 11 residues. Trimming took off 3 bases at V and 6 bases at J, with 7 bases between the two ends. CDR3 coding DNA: TGTGCCTGGAGGAGGGGGGATACGCAGTATTTT. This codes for CAWRRGDTQYF.

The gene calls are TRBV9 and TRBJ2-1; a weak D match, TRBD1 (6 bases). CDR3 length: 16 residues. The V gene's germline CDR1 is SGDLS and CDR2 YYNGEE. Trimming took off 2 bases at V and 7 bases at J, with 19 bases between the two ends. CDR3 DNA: TGTGCCAGCAGCGTCTCCGGGACACTCCCTGGGAATGAGCAGTTCTTC. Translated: CASSVSGTLPGNEQFF.

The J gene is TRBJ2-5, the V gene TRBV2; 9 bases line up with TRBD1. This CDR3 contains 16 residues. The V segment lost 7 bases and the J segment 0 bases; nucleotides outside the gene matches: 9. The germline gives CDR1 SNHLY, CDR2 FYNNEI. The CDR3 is CASIGDRGAYQETQYF. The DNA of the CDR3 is TGTGCCAGCATCGGAGACAGGGGGGCGTACCAAGAGACCCAGTACTTC.

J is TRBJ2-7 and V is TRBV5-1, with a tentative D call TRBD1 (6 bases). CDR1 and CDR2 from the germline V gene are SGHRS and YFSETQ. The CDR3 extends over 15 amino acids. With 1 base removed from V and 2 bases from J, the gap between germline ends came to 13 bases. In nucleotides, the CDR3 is TGCGCCAGCAGCTTGCAGGCAGGGGATACCTACGAGCAGTACTTC. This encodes CASSLQAGDTYEQYF.

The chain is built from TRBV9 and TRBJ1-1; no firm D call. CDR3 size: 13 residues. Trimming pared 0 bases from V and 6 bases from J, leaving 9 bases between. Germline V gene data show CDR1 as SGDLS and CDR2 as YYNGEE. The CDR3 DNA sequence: TGTGCCAGCAGCGTAGGGCCGTACGCTGAAGCTTTCTTT. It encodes CASSVGPYAEAFF.

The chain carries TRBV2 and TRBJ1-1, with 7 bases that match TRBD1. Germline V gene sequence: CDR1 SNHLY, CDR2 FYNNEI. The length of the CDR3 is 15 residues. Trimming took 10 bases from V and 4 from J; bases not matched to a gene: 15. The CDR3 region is CAITDREWGGTEAFF. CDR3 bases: TGTGCCATCACCGACAGGGAATGGGGTGGCACTGAAGCTTTCTTT.

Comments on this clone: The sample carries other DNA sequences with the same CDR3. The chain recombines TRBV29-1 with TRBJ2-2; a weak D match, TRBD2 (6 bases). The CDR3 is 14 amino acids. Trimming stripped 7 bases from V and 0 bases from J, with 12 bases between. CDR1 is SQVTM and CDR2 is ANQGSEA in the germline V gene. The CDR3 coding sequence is TGCAGCGCCGGGCGGGAAACGAACACCGGGGAGCTGTTTTTT. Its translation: CSAGRETNTGELFF.

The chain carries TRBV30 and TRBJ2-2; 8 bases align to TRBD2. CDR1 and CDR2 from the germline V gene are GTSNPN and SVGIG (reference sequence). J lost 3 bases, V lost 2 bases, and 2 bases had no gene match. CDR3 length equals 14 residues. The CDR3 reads CAWSRTSYTGELFF. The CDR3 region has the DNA TGTGCCTGGAGTAGGACTAGCTACACCGGGGAGCTGTTTTTT.

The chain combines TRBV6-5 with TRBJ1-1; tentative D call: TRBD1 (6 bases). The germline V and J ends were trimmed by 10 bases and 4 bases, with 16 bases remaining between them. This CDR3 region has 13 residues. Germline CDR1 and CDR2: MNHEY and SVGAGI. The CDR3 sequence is CATSPTGPTEAFF. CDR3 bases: TGTGCCACCTCCCCTACAGGGCCCACTGAAGCTTTCTTT.

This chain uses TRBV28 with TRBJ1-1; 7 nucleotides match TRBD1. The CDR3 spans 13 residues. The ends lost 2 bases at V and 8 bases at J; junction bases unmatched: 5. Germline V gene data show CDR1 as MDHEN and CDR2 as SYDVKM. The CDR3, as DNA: TGTGCCAGCAGTTTAAGGGGGCAGTTCGAAGCTTTCTTT. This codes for CASSLRGQFEAFF.

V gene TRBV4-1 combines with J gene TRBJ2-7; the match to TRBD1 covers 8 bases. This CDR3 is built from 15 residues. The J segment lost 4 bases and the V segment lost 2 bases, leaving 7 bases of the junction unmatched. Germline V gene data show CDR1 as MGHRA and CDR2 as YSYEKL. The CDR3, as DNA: TGCGCCAGCAGCCAATCACCAGGGGGCGAGTACGAGCAGTACTTC. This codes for CASSQSPGGEYEQYF.

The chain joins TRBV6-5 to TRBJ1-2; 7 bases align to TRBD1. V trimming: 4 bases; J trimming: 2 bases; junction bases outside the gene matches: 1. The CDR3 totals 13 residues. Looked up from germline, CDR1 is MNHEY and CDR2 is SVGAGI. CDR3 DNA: TGTGCCAGCAGTTCACAGGGGAACTATGGCTACACCTTC. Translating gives CASSSQGNYGYTF.

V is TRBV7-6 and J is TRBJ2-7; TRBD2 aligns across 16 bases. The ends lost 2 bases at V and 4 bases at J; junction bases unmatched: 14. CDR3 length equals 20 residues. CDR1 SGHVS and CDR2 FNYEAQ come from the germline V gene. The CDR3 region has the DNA TGTGCCAGCAGCTTAAGTCCAACACCTGGGACTAGCGGGAGGGTATACGAGCAGTACTTC. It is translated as CASSLSPTPGTSGRVYEQYF.

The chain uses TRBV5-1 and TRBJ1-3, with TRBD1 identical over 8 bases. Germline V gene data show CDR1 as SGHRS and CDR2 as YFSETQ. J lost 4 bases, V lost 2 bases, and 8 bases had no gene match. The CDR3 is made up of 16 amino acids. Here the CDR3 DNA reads TGCGCCAGCAGCTTCGGACAGGGCGGTTGGGGAAACACCATATATTTT. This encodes CASSFGQGGWGNTIYF. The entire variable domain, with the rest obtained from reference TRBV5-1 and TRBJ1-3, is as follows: KAGVTQTPRYLIKTRGQQVTLSCSPISGHRSVSWYQQTPGQGLQFLFEYFSETQRNKGNFPGRFSGRQFSNSRSEMNVSTLELGDSALYLCASSFGQGGWGNTIYFGEGSWLTVV.

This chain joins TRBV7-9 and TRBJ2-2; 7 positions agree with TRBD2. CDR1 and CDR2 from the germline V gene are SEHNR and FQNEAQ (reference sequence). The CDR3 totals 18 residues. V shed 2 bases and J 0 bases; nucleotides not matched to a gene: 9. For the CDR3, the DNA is TGTGCCAGCAGCTTATCTCGGCTAGCGGATACGAACACCGGGGAGCTGTTTTTT. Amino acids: CASSLSRLADTNTGELFF.

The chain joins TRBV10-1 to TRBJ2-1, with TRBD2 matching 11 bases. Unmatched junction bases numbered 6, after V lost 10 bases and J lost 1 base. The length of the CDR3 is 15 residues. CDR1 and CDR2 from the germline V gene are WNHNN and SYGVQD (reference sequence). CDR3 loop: CANNTSGRSYNEQFF. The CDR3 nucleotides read TGCGCCAACAATACTAGCGGGAGATCCTACAATGAGCAGTTCTTC.

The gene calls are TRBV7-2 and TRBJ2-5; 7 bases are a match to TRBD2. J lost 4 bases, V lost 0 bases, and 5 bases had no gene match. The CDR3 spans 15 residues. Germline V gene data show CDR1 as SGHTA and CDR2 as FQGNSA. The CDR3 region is CASSLAWGGVETQYF. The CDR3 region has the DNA TGTGCCAGCAGCTTAGCATGGGGGGGAGTAGAGACCCAGTACTTC.

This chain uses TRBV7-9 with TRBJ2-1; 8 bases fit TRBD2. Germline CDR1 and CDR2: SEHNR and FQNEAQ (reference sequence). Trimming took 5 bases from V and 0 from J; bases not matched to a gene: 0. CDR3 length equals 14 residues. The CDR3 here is CASSSGSSYNEQFF. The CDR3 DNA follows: TGTGCCAGCAGCAGCGGGAGCTCCTACAATGAGCAGTTCTTC.

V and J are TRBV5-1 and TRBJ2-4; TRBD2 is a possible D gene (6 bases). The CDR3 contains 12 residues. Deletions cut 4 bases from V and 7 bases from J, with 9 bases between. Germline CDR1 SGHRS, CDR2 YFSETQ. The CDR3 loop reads CASSPGTNIQYF. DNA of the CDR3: TGCGCCAGCAGCCCCGGGACTAACATTCAGTACTTC.

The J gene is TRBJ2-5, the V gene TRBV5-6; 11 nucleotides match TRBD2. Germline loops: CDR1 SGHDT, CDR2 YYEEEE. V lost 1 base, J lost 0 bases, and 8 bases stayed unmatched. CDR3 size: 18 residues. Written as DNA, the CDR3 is TGTGCCAGCAGCTTGTCGCCGACTAGCGGGACATACCAAGAGACCCAGTACTTC. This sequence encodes CASSLSPTSGTYQETQYF.

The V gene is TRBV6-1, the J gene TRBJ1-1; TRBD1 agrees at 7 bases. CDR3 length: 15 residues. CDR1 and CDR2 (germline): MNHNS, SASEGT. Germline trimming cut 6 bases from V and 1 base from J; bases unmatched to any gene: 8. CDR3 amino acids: CASRSRGSWNTEAFF. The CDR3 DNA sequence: TGTGCCAGCAGGAGCAGGGGGTCGTGGAACACTGAAGCTTTCTTT.

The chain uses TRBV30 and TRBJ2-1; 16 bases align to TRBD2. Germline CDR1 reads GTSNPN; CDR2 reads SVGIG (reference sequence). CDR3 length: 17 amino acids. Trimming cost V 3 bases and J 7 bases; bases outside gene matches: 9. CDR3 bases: TGTGCCTGGAGCCCGGGACTAGCGGGGGGGCTGCGGAATGAGCAGTTCTTC. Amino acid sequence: CAWSPGLAGGLRNEQFF.

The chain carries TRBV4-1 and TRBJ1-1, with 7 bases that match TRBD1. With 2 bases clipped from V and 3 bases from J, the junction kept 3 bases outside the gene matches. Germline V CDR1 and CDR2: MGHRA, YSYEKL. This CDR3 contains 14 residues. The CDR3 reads CASSQIDRDTEAFF. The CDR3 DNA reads TGCGCCAGCAGCCAAATCGACAGGGACACTGAAGCTTTCTTT.

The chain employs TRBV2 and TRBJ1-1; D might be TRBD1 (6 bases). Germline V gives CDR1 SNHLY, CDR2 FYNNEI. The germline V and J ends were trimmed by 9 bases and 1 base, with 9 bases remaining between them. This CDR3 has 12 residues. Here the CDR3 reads CARGQPNTEAFF. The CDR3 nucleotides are TGTGCCAGGGGACAACCGAACACTGAAGCTTTCTTT.

The CDR3 region is CASSPGQGGFYTEAFF. For the CDR3, the DNA is TGTGCCAGCAGCCCGGGACAGGGGGGCTTTTACACTGAAGCTTTCTTT. This chain joins TRBV7-9 and TRBJ1-1; TRBD1 matches at 11 bases. The CDR3 has 16 residues. Per the germline V gene, CDR1 is SEHNR and CDR2 is FQNEAQ (reference sequence). J gave up 3 bases and V 5 bases, and 8 bases lay outside the gene matches.

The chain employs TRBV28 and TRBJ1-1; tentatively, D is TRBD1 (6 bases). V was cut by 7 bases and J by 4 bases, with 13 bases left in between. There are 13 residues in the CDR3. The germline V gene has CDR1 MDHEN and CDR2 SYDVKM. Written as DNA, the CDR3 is TGTGCCAGCAAAGGCTACAGGGTCACTGAAGCTTTCTTT. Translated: CASKGYRVTEAFF.